This T cell receptor beta chain stems from a study of T-cell memory formation after mild COVID-19. The CDR3 consists of 13 residues. This clonotype was recorded a few times. The germline gene is not matched at one end of the junction; a read error may be the cause. TCRdb reprocessed the 5' RACE reads via MiXCR and lists one record per CDR3 protein. The sample yields just under 550,000 distinct CDR3 sequences, 20% seen once. This clonotype was sampled from an adult woman who had mild COVID-19 (a few samples of this study predate the infection). Cell type and time point are not known. Input material: PBMCs or a T cell subset sorted from them (not recorded which). The chain employs TRBV12-3 or TRBV12-4 and TRBJ2-1, with D possibly TRBD2 on 6 matching bases. Here the CDR3 reads CASRASEVSEQFF. The CDR3 coding sequence is TGTGCTAGCAGGGCTAGCGAGGTTAGTGAGCAGTTCTTC.